These T cell receptor beta chains were read from a single sample in a study of blood T cell repertoires in COVID-19. Here immunoSEQ multiplex PCR was the method, and the copy in TCRdb shows in-frame clones only, minus some. The sample contains 280,000 or so clones, around 89% of which appear only once. Specimen: peripheral blood. The receptors derive from a woman in her 30s who had recovered from COVID-19. Both conserved end residues are part of each CDR3. D genes are given only for firm matches. Expanded clones are given a class, and other clones once, few, many or no size at all.

v_gene: TRBV19; j_gene: TRBJ2-1; abundance: NA; d_gene: NA; CDR3aa: CASSLGRLSYNEQFF; CDR3nt: TGTGCCTCCTCCCTGGGCAGACTATCCTACAATGAGCAGTTCTTC
v_gene: TRBV10-3; j_gene: TRBJ2-7; abundance: NA; d_gene: TRBD1; CDR3aa: CAISERGQGFEQYF; CDR3nt: TGTGCCATCAGTGAGAGGGGACAGGGGTTCGAGCAGTACTTC
v_gene: TRBV5-8; j_gene: TRBJ1-2; abundance: NA; d_gene: NA; CDR3aa: CASSLYRTNYGYTF; CDR3nt: TGTGCCAGCAGCTTGTACAGGACTAACTATGGCTACACCTTC
v_gene: TRBV11-2; j_gene: TRBJ2-7; abundance: NA; d_gene: TRBD2; CDR3aa: CASSTGLAGEQYF; CDR3nt: TGTGCCAGCAGCACCGGACTAGCGGGTGAGCAGTACTTC
v_gene: TRBV11-2; j_gene: TRBJ2-1; abundance: NA; d_gene: TRBD2; CDR3aa: CASRPGTSGVNEQFF; CDR3nt: TGTGCCAGCCGCCCAGGGACTAGCGGGGTGAATGAGCAGTTCTTC
v_gene: TRBV5-1; j_gene: TRBJ2-5; abundance: NA; d_gene: TRBD2; CDR3aa: CASSPGAGGQTQYF; CDR3nt: TGCGCCAGCAGCCCTGGGGCGGGGGGGCAGACCCAGTACTTC
v_gene: TRBV30; j_gene: TRBJ2-1; abundance: few; d_gene: TRBD2; CDR3aa: CAWSLSGRVYNEQFF; CDR3nt: TGTGCCTGGAGCCTTAGCGGGCGGGTATACAATGAGCAGTTCTTC
v_gene: TRBV9; j_gene: TRBJ2-5; abundance: NA; d_gene: NA; CDR3aa: CASSVASEEETQYF; CDR3nt: TGTGCCAGCAGCGTAGCTTCGGAGGAAGAGACCCAGTACTTC
v_gene: TRBV2; j_gene: TRBJ1-5; abundance: NA; d_gene: TRBD1; CDR3aa: CASSRGGGQPQHF; CDR3nt: TGTGCCAGCAGTAGAGGGGGCGGACAGCCCCAGCATTTT
v_gene: TRBV6-1; j_gene: TRBJ2-5; abundance: NA; d_gene: NA; CDR3aa: CASSESGRETQYF; CDR3nt: TGTGCCAGCAGTGAAAGTGGGAGAGAGACCCAGTACTTC
v_gene: TRBV7-3; j_gene: TRBJ2-3; abundance: NA; d_gene: NA; CDR3aa: CASSFGSGGTDTQYF; CDR3nt: TGTGCCAGCAGCTTCGGGAGTGGGGGCACAGATACGCAGTATTTT
v_gene: TRBV4-2; j_gene: TRBJ2-5; abundance: once; d_gene: TRBD1; CDR3aa: CASSLGDRRVETQYF; CDR3nt: TGTGCCAGCAGCCTCGGGGACAGGAGGGTAGAGACCCAGTACTTC
v_gene: TRBV2; j_gene: TRBJ2-7; abundance: NA; d_gene: NA; CDR3aa: CASSDSRRRTYEQYF; CDR3nt: TGTGCCAGCAGTGATAGCCGTAGACGGACCTACGAGCAGTACTTC
v_gene: TRBV4-3; j_gene: TRBJ2-3; abundance: once; d_gene: TRBD2; CDR3aa: CASSQGAIAGVYTDTQYF; CDR3nt: TGCGCCAGCAGCCAAGGGGCGATAGCGGGAGTATACACAGATACGCAGTATTTT
v_gene: TRBV2; j_gene: TRBJ1-6; abundance: few; d_gene: NA; CDR3aa: CASYGQGPNSPLHF; CDR3nt: TGTGCCAGTTATGGGCAGGGTCCTAATTCACCCCTCCACTTT
v_gene: TRBV5-1; j_gene: TRBJ1-2; abundance: NA; d_gene: NA; CDR3aa: CASSLASSANYGYTF; CDR3nt: TGCGCCAGCAGCTTGGCCTCTTCAGCGAACTATGGCTACACCTTC
v_gene: TRBV27; j_gene: TRBJ2-3; abundance: NA; d_gene: NA; CDR3aa: CASSPGPDFTDTQYF; CDR3nt: TGTGCCAGCAGTCCCGGCCCAGACTTCACAGATACGCAGTATTTT
v_gene: TRBV7-3; j_gene: TRBJ1-1; abundance: NA; d_gene: NA; CDR3aa: CASSSGAEAFF; CDR3nt: TGTGCCAGCAGCTCAGGGGCTGAAGCTTTCTTT
v_gene: TRBV5-4; j_gene: TRBJ2-7; abundance: NA; d_gene: TRBD2; CDR3aa: CASSSSGGGAYEQYF; CDR3nt: TGTGCCAGCAGCTCATCGGGCGGGGGGGCCTACGAGCAGTACTTC
v_gene: TRBV6-2/TRBV6-3; j_gene: TRBJ2-7; abundance: NA; d_gene: NA; CDR3aa: CASSYQGRWYEQYF; CDR3nt: TGTGCCAGCAGTTATCAGGGGCGCTGGTACGAGCAGTACTTC
v_gene: TRBV5-1; j_gene: TRBJ2-7; abundance: NA; d_gene: TRBD1; CDR3aa: CASSRQGMNKTPYEQYF; CDR3nt: TGCGCCAGCAGTCGACAGGGGATGAACAAGACCCCCTACGAGCAGTACTTC
v_gene: TRBV30; j_gene: TRBJ1-1; abundance: NA; d_gene: NA; CDR3aa: CAWRMDSGHYEAFF; CDR3nt: TGTGCCTGGAGAATGGACAGCGGACACTATGAAGCTTTCTTT
v_gene: TRBV3-1/TRBV3-2; j_gene: TRBJ2-7; abundance: NA; d_gene: TRBD1; CDR3aa: CASSKGQNYEQYF; CDR3nt: TGTGCCAGCAGCAAGGGACAGAACTACGAGCAGTACTTC
v_gene: TRBV30; j_gene: TRBJ1-2; abundance: few; d_gene: NA; CDR3aa: CAWSTQAYYGYTF; CDR3nt: TGTGCCTGGAGTACTCAGGCCTACTATGGCTACACCTTC